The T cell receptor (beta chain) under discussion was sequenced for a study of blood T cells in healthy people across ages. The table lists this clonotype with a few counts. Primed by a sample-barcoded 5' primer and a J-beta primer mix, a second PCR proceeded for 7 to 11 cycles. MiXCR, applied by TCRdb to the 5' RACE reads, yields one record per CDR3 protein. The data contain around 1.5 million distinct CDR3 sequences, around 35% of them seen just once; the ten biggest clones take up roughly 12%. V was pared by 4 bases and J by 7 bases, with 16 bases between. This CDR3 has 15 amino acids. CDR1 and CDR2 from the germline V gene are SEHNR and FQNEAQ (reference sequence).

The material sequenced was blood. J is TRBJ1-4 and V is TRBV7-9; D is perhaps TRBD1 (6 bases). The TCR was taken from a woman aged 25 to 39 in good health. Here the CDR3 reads CASSSRLGASEKLFF. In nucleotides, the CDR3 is TGTGCCAGCAGCTCCCGCTTGGGGGCAAGTGAAAAACTGTTTTTT.